The clone carrying this TCR beta chain showed up many times. Described time point: newly diagnosed GD, antithyroid drugs for less than 3 months. Extracted PBMC RNA gave rise to the TCR library. In Xi'an, China, an endocrinology department was the source of patients. To make TCR beta libraries, researchers used iRepertoire HTBI primers and Arm-PCR of CDR3 regions. TCRdb independently ran MiXCR on the multiplex PCR reads; one entry per CDR3 protein. The table lists hundreds of thousands of distinct CDR3 sequences, about 14% of them singletons, with about 20% in the top ten. This entry belongs to a study of regulatory T cells in long-lasting Graves disease. Per germline, CDR1 SGHAT and CDR2 FQNNGV. The CDR3 consists of 15 residues. Trimming took 6 bases from V and 6 from J, leaving 15 bases between them.

The V and J genes are TRBV11-2 and TRBJ1-6, with a weak D call TRBD1 (5 bases). Sequenced material: peripheral blood mononuclear cells (PBMCs), taken at new diagnosis, from a patient treated with antithyroid drugs. The receptor's source is a female donor with Graves disease. The CDR3 bases are TGTGCCAGCAGTCTTAGCACAGGTTTTAATTCACCCCTCCACTTT. It encodes CASSLSTGFNSPLHF.